Below, one T cell receptor (beta chain) is given with its context. No antigen is known for it. Trimming took off 3 bases at V and 6 bases at J, with 12 bases between the two ends. This CDR3 is built from 13 residues. Germline V lookup: CDR1 SGHKS, CDR2 YYEKEE (reference sequence). The sample is drawn from a study of cytomegalovirus exposure and HLA in healthy donors. Study findings and constraints: A classifier reportedly called cytomegalovirus status with high sensitivity and specificity. When a later analysis was performed, an Asian-associated ancestry cluster reportedly had fewer N-insertions than the approximately 690-donor mean. The study dropped some indistinguishable V segments, TRBV6-2 and TRBV6-3 among them. Researchers reported that a few CMV-associated chains were confirmed in vitro as CMV antigen-specific.

Primers included in the PCR were 60 Vbeta and 13 Jbeta primers. Libraries were prepared by immunoSEQ multiplex PCR; TCRdb keeps only in-frame clonotypes and omits some of them. Here the sample spans around 99,000 clones, over 70% being singletons. The chain joins TRBV5-5 to TRBJ1-1, with a possible D match to TRBD1 (6 bases). Sequenced input: PBMCs. This sequence originates from a man aged 50 to 60 in good health and CMV-seropositive. CDR3 nucleotides: TGTGCCAGCAGCTCACAGGGTAACCCTGAAGCTTTCTTT. Amino acid sequence: CASSSQGNPEAFF.